Listed below are T cell receptor beta chains from one sample, sequenced in a study of T cell responses to AZD1222 COVID-19 vaccine. Clones were sequenced by immunoSEQ multiplex PCR, and TCRdb holds only the in-frame ones, with some missing. The sample contains 100,000 or so clones, about 88% of which appear only once. The sequencing here drew on peripheral blood, taken on day 0 of AZD1222 vaccination. The receptors shown here come from an adult in good health. CDR3s include the opening cysteine and the closing phenylalanine or tryptophan. A D gene is named only where the DNA matches it firmly. Size tells how often a clone was seen (once, few, many) or the class of an expanded clone, and some rows leave it out.

v_gene	abundance	j_gene	d_gene	CDR3nt	CDR3aa
TRBV27	-	TRBJ2-7	-	TGTGCCAGCAGTTCCTTCGGCGTGTACGAGCAGTACTTC	CASSSFGVYEQYF
TRBV2	-	TRBJ1-1	-	TGTGCCAGCAGTGAAGCGGGTCGGCTTTCCCCGAGCCTTGAAGCTTTCTTT	CASSEAGRLSPSLEAFF
TRBV27	once	TRBJ2-7	-	TGTGCCAGCAGTTCCTCGTCGACTAGACGCCCCTACGAGCAGTACTTC	CASSSSSTRRPYEQYF
TRBV7-9	-	TRBJ1-3	-	TGTGCCAGCAGCCTCGCCAGGGATGTCCTAGACTCTGGAAACATCATATATTTT	CASSLARDVLDSGNIIYF
TRBV30	-	TRBJ1-4	-	TGTGCCTGGCGCAGGGTAACTAATGAAAAACTGTTTTTT	CAWRRVTNEKLFF
TRBV7-9	-	TRBJ1-3	-	TGTGCCAGCAGCTTATTCGGGCGCGGAAACACCATATATTTT	CASSLFGRGNTIYF
TRBV12-3/TRBV12-4	once	TRBJ1-5	-	TGTGCCAGCAGCCTAAATAATCAGCCCCAGCATTTT	CASSLNNQPQHF
TRBV7-9	-	TRBJ1-2	-	TGTGCCAGCAGCTTCCCCGACAGGTCTTATGGCTACACCTTC	CASSFPDRSYGYTF
TRBV5-1	-	TRBJ2-2	TRBD1	TGCGCCAGCAGCACGGGACAGGGAAACACCGGGGAGCTGTTTTTT	CASSTGQGNTGELFF
TRBV30	once	TRBJ2-7	-	TGTGCCTGGGGCGTTCTACAGGGGGGGGCAGAGCAGTACTTC	CAWGVLQGGAEQYF
TRBV3-1/TRBV3-2	-	TRBJ1-5	-	TGTGCCAGCAGCCAAACCCGGGACCAGCCCCAGCATTTT	CASSQTRDQPQHF
TRBV7-8	-	TRBJ2-7	TRBD2	TGTGCCAGCAGCTCGCGACTAGCGGGGAGTAAGGAGCAGTACTTC	CASSSRLAGSKEQYF
TRBV5-1	-	TRBJ2-1	TRBD2	TGCGCCAGCAGCTTTTTTCTGGGAGGGCCTCTCCACAATGAGCAGTTCTTC	CASSFFLGGPLHNEQFF
TRBV27	-	TRBJ1-6	TRBD1	TGTGCCAGCAGTTCCGGGACAGGGCGAGGTTCACCCCTCCACTTT	CASSSGTGRGSPLHF
TRBV6-5	-	TRBJ1-4	-	TGTGCCAGCAGTTACTGGGGCGAAAAACTGTTTTTT	CASSYWGEKLFF
TRBV3-1/TRBV3-2	-	TRBJ1-2	TRBD1	TGTGCCAGCAGCCTGCCTTTGGGGGCGGGACAGGGAGGTTATGGCTACACCTTC	CASSLPLGAGQGGYGYTF
TRBV5-6	-	TRBJ1-2	-	TGTGCCAGCAGCCCCGGGCCTCGGGACCCCTATGGCTACACCTTC	CASSPGPRDPYGYTF
TRBV9	-	TRBJ1-4	-	TGTGCCAGCAGCGTAGCCCCTAATGGGAATGGAGTAGACGAAAAACTGTTTTTT	CASSVAPNGNGVDEKLFF
TRBV28	-	TRBJ1-4	-	TGTGCCAGCAGAGAAACAGGGTATCGTGAAAAACTGTTTTTT	CASRETGYREKLFF
TRBV19	-	TRBJ2-3	TRBD1	TGTGCCAGTAGTTCTATACAGGGGTGTTGTACAGATACGCAGTATTTT	CASSSIQGCCTDTQYF
TRBV27	-	TRBJ1-1	TRBD1	TGTGCCAGCAGGCCTTATGAGGGGACAGGGAAAACTGAAGCTTTCTTT	CASRPYEGTGKTEAFF
TRBV11-2	-	TRBJ2-3	TRBD1	TGTGCCAGCAGCTGGACAGGGTCGATCACAGATACGCAGTATTTT	CASSWTGSITDTQYF
TRBV6-5	-	TRBJ2-2	-	TGTGCCAGCAGTCAAAATACGAACACCGGGGAGCTGTTTTTT	CASSQNTNTGELFF
TRBV19	-	TRBJ1-2	-	TGTGCCAGTAGTCGTCAGGGCGACTATGGCTACACCTTC	CASSRQGDYGYTF
TRBV28	-	TRBJ2-3	TRBD2	TGTGCCAGCAGTCAAACTAGCGGGGCAGATACGCAGTATTTT	CASSQTSGADTQYF
TRBV29-1	few	TRBJ2-3	-	TGCAGCGTGAGGGGACCCGGAGGGGATACGCAGTATTTT	CSVRGPGGDTQYF
TRBV7-2	-	TRBJ2-2	TRBD2	TGTGCCAGCAGCCCCTTCGGGGGGGCAGGGGAGCTGTTTTTT	CASSPFGGAGELFF
TRBV5-5	-	TRBJ2-2	-	TGTGCCAGCAGCTTGTGGACTACCAACACCGGGGAGCTGTTTTTT	CASSLWTTNTGELFF
TRBV7-9	-	TRBJ1-2	TRBD1	TGTGCCAGCAGCCCAACACCGGGACAGATTTATGGCTACACCTTC	CASSPTPGQIYGYTF
TRBV18	once	TRBJ2-4	-	TGTGCCAGCTCTCGGACAGCTGAGGGGAACATTCAGTACTTC	CASSRTAEGNIQYF
TRBV5-1	-	TRBJ2-1	-	TGCGCCAGCGGGGATGAGCAGTTCTTC	CASGDEQFF
TRBV5-4	-	TRBJ1-2	TRBD1	TGTGCCAGCAGAGCAACCGGGACAGTCTCCTTCCGTGGCTACACCTTC	CASRATGTVSFRGYTF
TRBV27	-	TRBJ2-2	-	TGTGCCAGCAGTTGGGTTAATTGGGGGGAGCTGTTTTTT	CASSWVNWGELFF
TRBV18	-	TRBJ1-2	-	TGTGCCAGCTCACCAGGGCAGGGGAACTATGGCTACACCTTC	CASSPGQGNYGYTF
TRBV3-1/TRBV3-2	-	TRBJ1-1	-	TGTGCCAGCAGCCAAGCGGAGGGTGGGGCTTTCTTT	CASSQAEGGAFF
TRBV25-1	-	TRBJ2-1	-	TGTGCCAGCAGTGAAGTCACGGGACCCCCCTACAATGAGCAGTTCTTC	CASSEVTGPPYNEQFF
TRBV27	-	TRBJ2-7	TRBD1	TGTGCCAGCGCCCGCACGGGACAGACCTACGAGCAGTACTTC	CASARTGQTYEQYF
TRBV7-9	-	TRBJ2-3	-	TGTGCCAGCAGCTTAGGGCGCACAGATACGCAGTATTTT	CASSLGRTDTQYF
TRBV9	-	TRBJ2-5	-	TGTGCCAGCAGCCCCGGAGGACCGGCCCAGTACTTC	CASSPGGPAQYF